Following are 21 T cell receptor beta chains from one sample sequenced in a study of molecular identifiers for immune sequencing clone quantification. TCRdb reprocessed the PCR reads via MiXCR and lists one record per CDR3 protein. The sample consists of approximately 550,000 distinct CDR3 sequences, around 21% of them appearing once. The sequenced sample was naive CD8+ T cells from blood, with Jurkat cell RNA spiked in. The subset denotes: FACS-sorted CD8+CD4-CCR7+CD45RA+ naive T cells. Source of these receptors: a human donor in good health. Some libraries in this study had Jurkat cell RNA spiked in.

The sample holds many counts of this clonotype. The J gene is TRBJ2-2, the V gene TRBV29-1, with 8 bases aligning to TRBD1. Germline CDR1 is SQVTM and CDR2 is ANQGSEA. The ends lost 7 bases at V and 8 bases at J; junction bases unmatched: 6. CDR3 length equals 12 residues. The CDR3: CSAAGGEGELFF. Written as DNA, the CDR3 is TGCAGCGCGGCAGGGGGCGAGGGGGAGCTGTTTTTT.

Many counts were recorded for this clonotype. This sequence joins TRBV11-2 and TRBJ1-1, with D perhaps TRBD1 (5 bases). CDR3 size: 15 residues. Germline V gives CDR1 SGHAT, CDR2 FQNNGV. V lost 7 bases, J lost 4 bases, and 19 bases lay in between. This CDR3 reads CASTTGPTWATEAFF. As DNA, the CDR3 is TGTGCCAGCACAACAGGCCCCACTTGGGCCACTGAAGCTTTCTTT.

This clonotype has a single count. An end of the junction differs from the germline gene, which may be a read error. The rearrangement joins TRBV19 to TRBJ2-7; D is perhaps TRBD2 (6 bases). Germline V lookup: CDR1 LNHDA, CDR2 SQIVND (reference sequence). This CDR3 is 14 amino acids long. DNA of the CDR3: TGTGCCAGTAGTATGGATTCCGGGGGATCCGAGCGGTACTTC. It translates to CASSMDSGGSERYF.

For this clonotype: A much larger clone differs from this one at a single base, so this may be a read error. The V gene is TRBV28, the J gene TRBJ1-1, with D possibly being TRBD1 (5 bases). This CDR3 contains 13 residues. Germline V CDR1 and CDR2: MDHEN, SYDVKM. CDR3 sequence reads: CAVSGIRNTEALF. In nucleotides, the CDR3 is TGTGCCGTCTCAGGGATTCGGAACACTGAAGCTCTCTTT.

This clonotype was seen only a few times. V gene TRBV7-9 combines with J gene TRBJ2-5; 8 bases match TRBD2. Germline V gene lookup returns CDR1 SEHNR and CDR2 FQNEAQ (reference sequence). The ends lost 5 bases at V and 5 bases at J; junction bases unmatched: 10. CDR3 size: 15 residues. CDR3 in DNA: TGTGCCAGCAGCCCGACTGGCGGGGGGCCCGAGACCCAGTACTTC. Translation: CASSPTGGGPETQYF.

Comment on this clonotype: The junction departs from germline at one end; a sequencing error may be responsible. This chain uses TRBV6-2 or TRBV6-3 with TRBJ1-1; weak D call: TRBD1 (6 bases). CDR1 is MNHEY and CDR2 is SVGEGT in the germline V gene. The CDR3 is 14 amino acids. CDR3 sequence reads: CASITDRGVPEASF. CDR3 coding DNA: TGTGCCAGCATTACGGATAGGGGGGTCCCTGAAGCTTCCTTT.

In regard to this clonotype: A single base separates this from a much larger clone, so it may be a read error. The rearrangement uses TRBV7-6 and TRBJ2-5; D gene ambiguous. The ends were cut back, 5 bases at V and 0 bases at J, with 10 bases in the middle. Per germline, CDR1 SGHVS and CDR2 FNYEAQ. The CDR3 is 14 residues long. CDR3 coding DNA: TGTGCCAGCAGCCATCATGGGGACCAAGAGACCCAGTACTTC. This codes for CASSHHGDQETQYF.

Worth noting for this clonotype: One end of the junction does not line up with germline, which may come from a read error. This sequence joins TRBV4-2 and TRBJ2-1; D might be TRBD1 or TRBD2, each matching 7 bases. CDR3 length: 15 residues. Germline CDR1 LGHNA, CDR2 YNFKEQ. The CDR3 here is CASSHGRGEGNGQFF. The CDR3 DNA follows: TGTGCCAGCAGCCACGGCAGGGGGGAGGGCAATGGGCAGTTCTTC.

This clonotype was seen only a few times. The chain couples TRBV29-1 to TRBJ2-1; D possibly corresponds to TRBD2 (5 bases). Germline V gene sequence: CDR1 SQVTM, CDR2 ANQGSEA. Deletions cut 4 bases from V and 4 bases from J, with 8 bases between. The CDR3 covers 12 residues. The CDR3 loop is CSVVGEYNEQFF. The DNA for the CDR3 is TGCAGCGTTGTCGGGGAGTACAATGAGCAGTTCTTC.

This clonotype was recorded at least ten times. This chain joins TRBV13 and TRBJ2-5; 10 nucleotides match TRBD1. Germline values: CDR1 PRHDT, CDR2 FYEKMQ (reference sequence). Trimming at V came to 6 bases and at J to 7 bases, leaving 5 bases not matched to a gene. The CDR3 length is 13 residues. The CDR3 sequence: CASSSGTGATQYF. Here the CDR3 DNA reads TGTGCCAGCAGTTCCGGGACAGGGGCGACCCAGTACTTC.

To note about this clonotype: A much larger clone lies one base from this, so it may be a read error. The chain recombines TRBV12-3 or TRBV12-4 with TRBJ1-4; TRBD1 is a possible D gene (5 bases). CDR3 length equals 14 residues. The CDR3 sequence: CASSRVEGVEKLVF. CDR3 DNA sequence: TGTGCCAGCAGTCGCGTTGAAGGGGTCGAAAAACTGGTTTTT.

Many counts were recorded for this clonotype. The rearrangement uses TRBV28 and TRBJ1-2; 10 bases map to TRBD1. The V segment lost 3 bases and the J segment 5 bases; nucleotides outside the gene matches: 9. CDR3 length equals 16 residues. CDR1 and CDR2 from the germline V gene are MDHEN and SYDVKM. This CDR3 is CASSFSGTGERYGYTF. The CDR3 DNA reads TGTGCCAGCAGTTTCTCCGGGACAGGGGAGCGGTATGGCTACACCTTC.

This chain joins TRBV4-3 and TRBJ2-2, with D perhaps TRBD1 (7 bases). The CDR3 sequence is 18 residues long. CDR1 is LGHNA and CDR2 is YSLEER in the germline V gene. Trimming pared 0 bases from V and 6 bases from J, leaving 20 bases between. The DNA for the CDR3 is TGCGCCAGCAGCCAAGAGCAGGGGGACTCTTTGGGGTCCGGGGAGCTGTTTTTT. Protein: CASSQEQGDSLGSGELFF.

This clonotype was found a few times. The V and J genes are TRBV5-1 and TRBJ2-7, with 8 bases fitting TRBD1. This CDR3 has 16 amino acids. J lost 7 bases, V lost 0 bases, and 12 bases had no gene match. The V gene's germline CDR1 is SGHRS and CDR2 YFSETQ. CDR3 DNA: TGCGCCAGCAGCTTGGCGATCGTCCAGGGGGCTGATGAGCAGTACTTC. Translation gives CASSLAIVQGADEQYF.

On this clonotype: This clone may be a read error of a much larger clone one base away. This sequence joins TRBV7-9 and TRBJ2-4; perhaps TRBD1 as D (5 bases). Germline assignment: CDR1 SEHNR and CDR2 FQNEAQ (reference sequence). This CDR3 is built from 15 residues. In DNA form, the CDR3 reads TGTGCCAGCAGCCCCCTGGCAGGGCCCAAAGACATTCAGTACTTC. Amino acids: CASSPLAGPKDIQYF.

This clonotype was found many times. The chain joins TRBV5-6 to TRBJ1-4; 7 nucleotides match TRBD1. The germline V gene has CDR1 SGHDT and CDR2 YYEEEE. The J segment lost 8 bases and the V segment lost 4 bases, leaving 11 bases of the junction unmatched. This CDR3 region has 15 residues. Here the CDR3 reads CASSLGQLLSEKLFF. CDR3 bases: TGTGCCAGCAGCCTGGGACAGCTTTTATCCGAAAAACTGTTTTTT.

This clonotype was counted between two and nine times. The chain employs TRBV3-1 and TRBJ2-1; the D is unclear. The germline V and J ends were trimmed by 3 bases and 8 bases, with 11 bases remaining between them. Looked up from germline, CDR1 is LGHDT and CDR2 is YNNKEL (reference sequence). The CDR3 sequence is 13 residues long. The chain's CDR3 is CASSHPPLDEQFF. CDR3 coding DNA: TGTGCCAGCAGCCACCCGCCATTGGATGAGCAGTTCTTC.

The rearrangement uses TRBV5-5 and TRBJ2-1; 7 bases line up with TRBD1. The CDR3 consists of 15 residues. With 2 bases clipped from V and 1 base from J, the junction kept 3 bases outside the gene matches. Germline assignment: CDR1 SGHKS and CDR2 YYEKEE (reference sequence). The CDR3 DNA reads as TGTGCCAGCAGCTTCGAGACAGGGTCCTACAATGAGCAGTTCTTC. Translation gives CASSFETGSYNEQFF.

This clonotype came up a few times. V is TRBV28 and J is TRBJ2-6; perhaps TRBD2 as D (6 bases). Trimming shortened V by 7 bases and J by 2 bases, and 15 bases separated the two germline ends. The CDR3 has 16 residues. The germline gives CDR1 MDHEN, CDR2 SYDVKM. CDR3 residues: CASKWSGEAGANVLTF. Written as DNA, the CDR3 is TGTGCCAGCAAGTGGTCGGGGGAAGCTGGGGCCAACGTCCTGACTTTC.

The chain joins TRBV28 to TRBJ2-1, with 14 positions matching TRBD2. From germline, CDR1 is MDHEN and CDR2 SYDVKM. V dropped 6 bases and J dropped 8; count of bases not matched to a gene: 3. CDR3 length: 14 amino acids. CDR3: CASRGLAGADEQFF. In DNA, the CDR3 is TGTGCCAGCAGGGGACTAGCGGGAGCCGATGAGCAGTTCTTC.

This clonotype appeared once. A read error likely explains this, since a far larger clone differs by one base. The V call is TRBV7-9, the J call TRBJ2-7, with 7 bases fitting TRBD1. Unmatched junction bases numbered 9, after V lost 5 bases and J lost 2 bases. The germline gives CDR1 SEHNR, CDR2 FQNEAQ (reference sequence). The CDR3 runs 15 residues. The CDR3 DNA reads TGTGCCAGCAGCCCTCCGAGACAGGGAGCCTACGAGCAGTACTTC. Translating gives CASSPPRQGAYEQYF.